These 11 T cell receptor beta chains originate from one sample sequenced in a study of human T cells and chemical hapten exposure. Time point meaning: patch test 2, 6 weeks after DPC sensitization. Noted treatment: therapeutic diphenylcyclopropenone sensitization with weekly scalp DPC. TCRdb re-analysed the RACE reads in MiXCR, keeping a single row per CDR3 protein. This sample has some 100,000 distinct CDR3 sequences; roughly a tenth occur once, and the top ten carry 2% to 2.5%. Sequenced here: whole blood, sampled in connection with sensitization to the hapten diphenylcyclopropenone (DPC). Every receptor here comes from a woman between 35 and 50 years old with alopecia areata. Some clones in this sample may be carry-over from other donors' samples.

The chain joins TRBV4-2 to TRBJ1-6; D may be TRBD1 (6 bases). Trimming pared 1 base from V and 8 bases from J, leaving 15 bases between. The CDR3 totals 16 residues. Per the germline V gene, CDR1 is LGHNA and CDR2 is YNFKEQ. CDR3 in amino acids: CASSQVGGAGYSPLHF. CDR3 nucleotides: TGTGCCAGCAGCCAAGTAGGGGGGGCAGGTTATTCACCCCTCCACTTT.

This clonotype was observed a handful of times. The chain combines TRBV19 with TRBJ2-5, with a weak D call TRBD1 (5 bases). The germline CDR1 and CDR2 sequences are LNHDA and SQIVND (reference sequence). This CDR3 region has 15 residues. V was pared by 3 bases and J by 5 bases, with 16 bases between. This CDR3 reads CASSMGWGHAETQYF. In DNA, the CDR3 is TGTGCCAGTAGTATGGGTTGGGGCCACGCGGAGACCCAGTACTTC.

CDR3 in amino acids: CASSVQGTVTGELFF. In DNA, the CDR3 is TGTGCCAGCAGCGTACAGGGAACGGTTACCGGGGAGCTGTTTTTT. The chain is built from TRBV9 and TRBJ2-2; a possible D gene is TRBD1 (5 bases). The germline gives CDR1 SGDLS, CDR2 YYNGEE. The CDR3 is 15 amino acids. Trimming removed 1 base from V and 5 bases from J, with 12 bases in between.

In this sample, this clonotype turned up a few times. The junction differs from germline at one of its ends, possibly a read error. The chain recombines TRBV15 with TRBJ2-5; D unresolved. This CDR3 comprises 12 residues. The V gene's germline CDR1 is LNHNV and CDR2 YYDKDF (reference sequence). The chain's CDR3 is CATSREAATQYF. For the CDR3, the DNA is TGTGCCACCAGCCGAGAGGCGGCGACCCAGTACTTC.

The chain uses TRBV20-1 and TRBJ2-1, with unresolved D. V was trimmed by 0 bases and J by 5 bases, leaving 14 bases between them. The germline gives CDR1 DFQATT, CDR2 SNEGSKA (reference sequence). The length of the CDR3 is 15 residues. The CDR3 DNA sequence: TGCAGTGCTAGAGATTTGGGATCCCCAAACAATGAGCAGTTCTTC. Amino acids: CSARDLGSPNNEQFF.

Many counts were recorded for this clonotype. The rearrangement links TRBV12-3 or TRBV12-4 to TRBJ2-1; TRBD2 is a possible D gene (6 bases). V lost 3 bases to trimming and J lost 6 bases, with 15 bases between them. The CDR3 is 15 residues long. DNA for the CDR3: TGTGCCAGCAGTTTTTTTTTCGGCGGGATCAATGAGCAGTTCTTC. Translation: CASSFFFGGINEQFF.

This clonotype was observed a single time. The rearrangement links TRBV12-3 or TRBV12-4 to TRBJ2-2; TRBD2 agrees at 8 bases. V shed 7 bases and J 4 bases; nucleotides not matched to a gene: 5. CDR3 length: 14 residues. CDR3 bases: TGTGCCAGCACGGGGGGGACGGTCACCGGGGAGCTGTTTTTT. Its translation is CASTGGTVTGELFF.

This clonotype was observed many times. CDR3 region: CASSQDRLAGVRDEQFF. As DNA, the CDR3 is TGTGCCAGCAGCCAAGATAGGCTAGCGGGAGTGAGGGATGAGCAGTTCTTC. The chain uses TRBV4-2 and TRBJ2-1; 10 bases map to TRBD2. The germline gives CDR1 LGHNA, CDR2 YNFKEQ. Trimming removed 0 bases from V and 8 bases from J; junction bases left unmatched: 10. The CDR3 runs to 17 residues.

This clonotype was counted many times. CDR3 sequence reads: CASSYSAGELFF. The CDR3 nucleotides read TGTGCCAGCAGTTACTCGGCCGGGGAGCTGTTTTTT. The chain combines TRBV6-2 or TRBV6-3 with TRBJ2-2; D is uncertain. Per germline, CDR1 MNHEY and CDR2 SVGEGT. V was pared by 0 bases and J by 6 bases, with 2 bases between. CDR3 length: 12 amino acids.

This clonotype was observed many times. J is TRBJ2-7 and V is TRBV6-5; TRBD2 matches 13 bases. The CDR3 spans 15 residues. Germline CDR1 MNHEY, CDR2 SVGAGI. V shed 6 bases, J shed 4 bases, and the junction held 6 bases outside the gene matches. CDR3 amino acids: CASRSGLAGYYEQYF. The DNA of the CDR3 is TGTGCCAGCAGATCGGGACTAGCGGGATATTACGAGCAGTACTTC.

This clonotype has a handful of counts. This chain joins TRBV7-2 and TRBJ1-2; D might be TRBD1 (6 bases). CDR1 SGHTA and CDR2 FQGNSA come from the germline V gene. Between the trimmed V and J ends, which lost 4 bases and 0 bases, there was a span of 12 bases. The CDR3 is 15 amino acids. The CDR3 reads CASSSRTETNYGYTF. CDR3 DNA: TGTGCCAGCAGCTCCCGGACAGAGACTAACTATGGCTACACCTTC.